This T cell receptor beta chain was identified during a study of blood T cell repertoires in COVID-19. Study context: The United States, Italy and Spain supplied acute and convalescent COVID-19 samples. The analysed material was cDNA or gDNA that came from T cells, B-cell-depleted T cells, or PBMCs.

Germline-derived CDR1 and CDR2 are SGHKS and YYEKEE (reference sequence). CDR3 size: 13 residues. V was clipped by 4 bases and J by 13 bases; unmatched bases: 9. The repertoire was sequenced with immunoSEQ multiplex PCR; TCRdb's copy has only in-frame clones and lacks some. The sample consists of some 200,000 clones, roughly 80% of them appearing once. The origin of this receptor is a woman between 70 and 85 years old with COVID-19, enrolled during active disease. The sequencing sample was made of peripheral blood. The rearrangement uses TRBV5-5 and TRBJ2-1; 9 nucleotides agree with TRBD2. CDR3: CASSPPLAGFQFF. The DNA of the CDR3 is TGTGCCAGCAGCCCCCCACTAGCGGGTTTCCAGTTCTTC. Supplemented by reference TRBV5-5 and TRBJ2-1, the full variable domain reads DAGVTQSPTHLIKTRGQQVTLRCSPISGHKSVSWYQQVLGQGPQFIFQYYEKEERGRGNFPDRFSARQFPNYSSELNVNALLLGDSALYLCASSPPLAGFQFFGPGTRLTVL.